A single sample is the source of the 12 T cell receptor beta chains below, sequenced in a study of blood T cells in healthy people across ages. Next came a second PCR, run for roughly 6 to 11 cycles, which used a sample-barcoded 5' primer along with a J-beta primer mix. One entry per CDR3 protein results from TCRdb running MiXCR on the 5' RACE reads. In the table there are 600,000 to 800,000 distinct CDR3 sequences, about 50% of which are singletons. Sequencing was performed on blood. The origin of the receptors is a woman of 80 years or more in good health.

This clonotype came up many times. The J gene is TRBJ1-1, the V gene TRBV30; 7 bases fit TRBD1. The CDR3 runs 14 residues. The V gene end was trimmed by 4 bases and the J gene end by 5 bases; junction bases not matched to a gene: 10. CDR1 is GTSNPN and CDR2 is SVGIG in the germline V gene (reference sequence). The CDR3 DNA is TGTGCCTGGAATAACGGCAGGGGGAGGACTGAAGCTTTCTTT. Protein sequence: CAWNNGRGRTEAFF.

The count of this clonotype is one. This may arise from a read error, as a much more abundant clone is one base away. This chain connects TRBV20-1 to TRBJ2-3; D is tentatively TRBD1 or TRBD2 (5 bases each). The CDR3 contains 15 residues. The germline V gene encodes CDR1 DFQATT and CDR2 SNEGSKA (reference sequence). This CDR3 is CSATVGRVLTGTQYF. The CDR3 nucleotides are TGCAGTGCAACCGTAGGGCGGGTCCTCACAGGTACGCAGTATTTT.

This clonotype was seen ten or more times. This chain uses TRBV27 with TRBJ2-1, with D possibly matching TRBD2 (6 bases). V was clipped by 4 bases and J by 6 bases, with 13 bases between them. Germline V gene data show CDR1 as MNHEY and CDR2 as SMNVEV (reference sequence). There are 14 residues in the CDR3. CDR3 residues: CASSWDSRGNEQFF. The DNA for the CDR3 is TGTGCCAGCAGTTGGGACTCCAGAGGCAATGAGCAGTTCTTC.

In its sample, this clonotype was seen many times. The chain links TRBV20-1 to TRBJ1-6, with 7 bases fitting TRBD1. V lost 4 bases, J lost 10 bases, and 7 bases stayed unmatched. This CDR3 is 13 amino acids long. Germline assignment: CDR1 DFQATT and CDR2 SNEGSKA (reference sequence). For the CDR3, the DNA is TGCAGTGCTACTCGACAGGGAAAATCACCCCTCCACTTT. Translated: CSATRQGKSPLHF.

As regards this clonotype: A much larger clone differs from this one at a single base, so this may be a read error. The V and J genes are TRBV14 and TRBJ2-1; D may correspond to TRBD1 or TRBD2 (5 bases each). Looked up from germline, CDR1 is SGHDN and CDR2 is FVKESK. The CDR3 runs 15 residues. CDR3 in amino acids: CASSQDSGRYNGQFF. In DNA form, the CDR3 reads TGTGCCAGCAGCCAAGATTCGGGACGTTACAATGGGCAGTTCTTC. Filled out from reference TRBV14 and TRBJ2-1, the complete variable domain reads EAGVTQFPSHSVIEKGQTVTLRCDPISGHDNLYWYRRVMGKEIKFLLHFVKESKQDESGMPNNRFLAERTGGTYSTLKVQPAELEDSGVYFCASSQDSGRYNGQFFGPGTRLTVL.

This chain links TRBV10-3 with TRBJ2-7, with D uncertain. The CDR3 has 14 residues. Trimming pared 2 bases from V and 1 base from J, leaving 9 bases between. Germline assignment: CDR1 ENHRY and CDR2 SYGVKD. The chain's CDR3 is CAISEATASYEQYF. The CDR3 DNA reads as TGTGCCATCAGTGAGGCTACAGCGTCCTACGAGCAGTACTTC.

In this sample, this clonotype turned up many times. The chain joins TRBV4-2 to TRBJ2-4; tentative D call: TRBD1 (6 bases). The germline gives CDR1 LGHNA, CDR2 YNFKEQ. With 0 bases removed from V and 1 base from J, the gap between germline ends came to 16 bases. The CDR3 is 18 residues long. CDR3 sequence: CASSQEVDRLGAKNIQYF. For the CDR3, the DNA is TGTGCCAGCAGCCAAGAAGTCGACAGGCTGGGGGCCAAAAACATTCAGTACTTC.

On this clonotype: Being one base from a much bigger clone, this may be a read error. The rearrangement joins TRBV5-1 to TRBJ2-5; possible D gene TRBD1, 6 bases. Germline V CDR1 and CDR2: SGHRS, YFSETQ. This CDR3 spans 15 amino acids. The V and J ends lost 6 bases and 11 bases respectively, with 26 bases between them. In DNA form, the CDR3 reads TGCGCCAGCATGAGGGGGTCAAGTCTCGGGAATGAGCAGTACTTC. It yields the protein CASMRGSSLGNEQYF. Combining the CDR3 with reference TRBV5-1 and TRBJ2-5 gives the whole variable domain KAGVTQTPRYLIKTRGQQVTLSCSPISGHRSVSWYQQTPGQGLQFLFEYFSETQRNKGNFPGRFSGRQFSNSRSEMNVSTLELGDSALYLCASMRGSSLGNEQYFGPGTRLLVL.

A remark on this clonotype: Just one base apart from a much larger clone, this may be a read error. The genes are TRBV2 and TRBJ2-3; 9 bases map to TRBD1. Germline loops: CDR1 SNHLY, CDR2 FYNNEI. This CDR3 spans 12 amino acids. The CDR3 sequence is CASREGGQGQYF. CDR3 in DNA: TGTGCCAGCAGGGAAGGGGGACAGGGTCAGTATTTT.

This chain links TRBV2 with TRBJ2-7, with D perhaps TRBD2 (5 bases). The CDR3 contains 15 residues. Germline lookup yields CDR1 SNHLY and CDR2 FYNNEI. V lost 5 bases and J lost 6, with 20 bases in between. The CDR3 DNA reads TGTGCCAGCAGTAGTTCGGGGATGACCTCGGGCGAGCAGTACTTC. It encodes CASSSSGMTSGEQYF.

The sample holds a few counts of this clonotype. This chain links TRBV7-6 with TRBJ2-5, with 7 nucleotides matching TRBD1. Losses at the gene ends were 5 bases for V and 5 bases for J; bases not matched to a gene: 8. The CDR3 consists of 14 residues. Germline V lookup: CDR1 SGHVS, CDR2 FNYEAQ. As DNA, the CDR3 is TGTGCCAGCAGCGTATCACAGGGGCGGGAGACCCAGTACTTC. It specifies CASSVSQGRETQYF.

In regard to this clonotype: At one end, the junction sequence differs from germline, possibly due to a read error. The chain carries TRBV12-3 or TRBV12-4 and TRBJ2-3; D unclear. CDR3 length equals 13 residues. CDR3 bases: TGTGCCAGCAGTCGGACGTCCACAGATGCGCAGTATTTT. As protein: CASSRTSTDAQYF.